One sample yielded the 24 T cell receptor beta chains listed below, sequenced in a study of shared clonotypes between healthy human individuals (dated by TCRdb to 2018 to 2020). Library generation was performed with the immunoSEQ multiplex PCR assay. TCRdb stores this immuneACCESS table with in-frame sequences only. Part of the clones is absent; in the studies checked, under half of the shortfall reflects unresolved V genes, and no reason is known for the rest. For this sample the table gives nearly 750,000 clones, of which 72% were detected only once. The top ten constitute around 1.8% of the sample. The sequencing input was memory CD4+ T cells sorted from blood. The cell subset or site label corresponds to: CD45RA-negative fraction. The receptors originated from a woman aged 25 to 45 in good health.

At least ten counts were recorded for this clone. The chain links TRBV28 to TRBJ2-7, with 13 bases matching TRBD2. V was pared by 7 bases and J by 3 bases, with 6 bases of the junction left unmatched. Germline loops: CDR1 MDHEN, CDR2 SYDVKM. The CDR3 sequence is 15 residues long. The DNA for the CDR3 is TGTGCCAGCACCGGGACTAGCGGGGAACTCTACGAGCAGTACTTC. It translates to CASTGTSGELYEQYF.

In its sample, this clone was seen a few times. The J gene is TRBJ1-2, the V gene TRBV2, with D unresolved. V shed 6 bases and J shed 8 bases, with 13 bases lying between them. This CDR3 is built from 12 residues. Germline CDR1 reads SNHLY; CDR2 reads FYNNEI. CDR3 coding DNA: TGTGCCAGCAGGGACGACCCATGGGGCTACACCTTC. Protein: CASRDDPWGYTF. The entire variable domain, with the rest obtained from reference TRBV2 and TRBJ1-2, is as follows: EPEVTQTPSHQVTQMGQEVILRCVPISNHLYFYWYRQILGQKVEFLVSFYNNEISEKSEIFDDQFSVERPDGSNFTLKIRSTKLEDSAMYFCASRDDPWGYTFGSGTRLTVV.

This clone was observed a single time. The genes are TRBV4-1 and TRBJ1-4, with D tentatively TRBD1 (5 bases). Deletions cut 6 bases from V and 2 bases from J, with 13 bases between. The CDR3 sequence is 15 residues long. Germline CDR1 reads MGHRA; CDR2 reads YSYEKL. DNA of the CDR3: TGCGCCAGCAGGTCATCGGGGGGGACTAATGAAAAACTGTTTTTT. Translated: CASRSSGGTNEKLFF.

The gene calls are TRBV7-9 and TRBJ2-3, with no clear D. Per germline, CDR1 SEHNR and CDR2 FQNEAQ (reference sequence). The CDR3 totals 14 residues. V shed 4 bases and J shed 0 bases, with 8 bases lying between them. The CDR3 sequence is CASSSYRSTDTQYF. The CDR3 region has the DNA TGTGCCAGCAGCTCCTACAGAAGCACAGATACGCAGTATTTT.

The chain recombines TRBV7-9 with TRBJ2-3; D gene uncertain. The CDR3 loop spans 13 amino acids. Germline CDR1 is SEHNR and CDR2 is FQNEAQ (reference sequence). V lost 2 bases and J lost 2, with 5 bases in between. CDR3: CASSLSITDTQYF. For the CDR3, the DNA is TGTGCCAGCAGCTTAAGCATCACAGATACGCAGTATTTT.

With regard to this clone: The conserved final phenylalanine or tryptophan is absent from the CDR3, which likely points to a read error. This chain connects TRBV6-9 to TRBJ2-7, with TRBD1 identical over 7 bases. The ends lost 5 bases at V and 3 bases at J; junction bases unmatched: 4. CDR1 is MNHGY and CDR2 is SVAAGI in the germline V gene. The CDR3 totals 13 residues. The CDR3 reads CASSGRGLYEQYL. DNA for the CDR3: TGTGCCAGCAGTGGTAGGGGGCTCTACGAGCAGTACCTC.

The chain couples TRBV6-5 to TRBJ1-2; no reliable D call. V dropped 3 bases and J dropped 0 bases, with 11 bases sitting between them. Germline CDR1 reads MNHEY; CDR2 reads SVGAGI. The CDR3 has 15 residues. The CDR3 region is CASSYKAAANYGYTF. The CDR3, as DNA: TGTGCCAGCAGTTATAAGGCCGCCGCTAACTATGGCTACACCTTC.

The CDR3 region has the DNA TGTGCCACCAGCAGAGATGCCCCAGACAGGGGCCGAGAGACCCAGTACTTC. It encodes CATSRDAPDRGRETQYF. The V call is TRBV15, the J call TRBJ2-5, with 8 positions matching TRBD1. Germline loops: CDR1 LNHNV, CDR2 YYDKDF (reference sequence). Unmatched junction bases numbered 10, after V lost 0 bases and J lost 4 bases. CDR3 length: 17 residues.

The table lists this clone with a few counts. The chain uses TRBV7-9 and TRBJ1-1; D might be TRBD1 (5 bases). Germline values: CDR1 SEHNR, CDR2 FQNEAQ (reference sequence). This CDR3 comprises 14 residues. Trimming shortened V by 0 bases and J by 4 bases, and 9 bases separated the two germline ends. CDR3 DNA: TGTGCCAGCAGCTTAGCGGGACTGGGCACTGAAGCTTTCTTT. This sequence encodes CASSLAGLGTEAFF.

This chain joins TRBV4-1 and TRBJ2-7; D is ambiguous. The V and J ends lost 0 bases and 6 bases respectively, with 9 bases between them. CDR1 and CDR2 (germline): MGHRA, YSYEKL. This CDR3 is built from 13 residues. The CDR3 region is CASSQDPVSEQYF. CDR3 bases: TGCGCCAGCAGCCAAGACCCCGTATCCGAGCAGTACTTC.

The V call is TRBV10-3, the J call TRBJ2-3; 10 bases map to TRBD1. CDR1 and CDR2 (germline): ENHRY, SYGVKD. J lost 10 bases, V lost 0 bases, and 13 bases had no gene match. CDR3 size: 17 residues. As DNA, the CDR3 is TGTGCCATCAGTGAGTCAGGGACAGGGGCCTCAATTAGTTCGCAGTATTTT. Translation gives CAISESGTGASISSQYF.

As for this clone: A far larger clone is just one base off, so this is likely a read error. The rearrangement joins TRBV7-2 to TRBJ2-1; 8 bases align to TRBD2. The CDR3 is 15 amino acids. Trimming took 5 bases from V and 11 from J; bases not matched to a gene: 14. Germline V gene data show CDR1 as SGHTA and CDR2 as FQGNSA. The CDR3: CASSRRGTSRYKQFF. CDR3 DNA: TGTGCCAGCAGCCGACGCGGGACTAGTCGATATAAGCAGTTCTTC.

The rearrangement uses TRBV2 and TRBJ1-5, with a possible D match to TRBD1 (5 bases). The V end lost 8 bases, the J end lost 2 bases, and 13 bases lay between the germline ends. This CDR3 has 14 residues. CDR1 SNHLY and CDR2 FYNNEI come from the germline V gene. CDR3 DNA: TGTGCCAGCTGCAGGGCTTGGGGCAATCAGCCCCAGCATTTT. This codes for CASCRAWGNQPQHF.

The rearrangement joins TRBV11-2 to TRBJ1-1; D is uncertain. The germline V gene encodes CDR1 SGHAT and CDR2 FQNNGV. The V and J ends lost 5 bases and 8 bases respectively, with 12 bases between them. The CDR3 covers 12 residues. The CDR3 region is CASSSASSEAFF. The CDR3 region has the DNA TGTGCCAGCAGCAGTGCGTCGTCGGAAGCTTTCTTT.

The rearrangement joins TRBV6-1 to TRBJ2-5; 7 bases are a match to TRBD2. Per germline, CDR1 MNHNS and CDR2 SASEGT. V lost 10 bases and J lost 0; bases outside the gene matches: 8. CDR3 length: 14 residues. This CDR3 reads CATNWSGNQETQYF. The CDR3 DNA reads as TGTGCCACCAACTGGAGCGGGAACCAAGAGACCCAGTACTTC.

This chain links TRBV6-1 with TRBJ1-5; 11 nucleotides align to TRBD1. The CDR3 consists of 14 residues. Trimming took 4 bases from V and 7 from J; bases not matched to a gene: 3. Germline-derived CDR1 and CDR2 are MNHNS and SASEGT. The CDR3 DNA sequence: TGTGCCAGCAGTGCCTGGACAGGGGGCCAGCCCCAGCATTTT. Amino acid sequence: CASSAWTGGQPQHF.

The chain recombines TRBV30 with TRBJ2-7, with 10 nucleotides matching TRBD1. Germline V gives CDR1 GTSNPN, CDR2 SVGIG (reference sequence). This CDR3 has 16 residues. The V segment lost 2 bases and the J segment 2 bases; nucleotides outside the gene matches: 9. CDR3: CAWSRGGGQGTYEQYF. In DNA, the CDR3 is TGTGCCTGGAGTAGAGGGGGGGGACAGGGGACCTACGAGCAGTACTTC.

The CDR3 here is CATSTGVGNEQFF. The CDR3 coding sequence is TGTGCCACCTCGACCGGGGTAGGCAATGAGCAGTTCTTC. V and J are TRBV28 and TRBJ2-1; D possibly corresponds to TRBD2 (5 bases). This CDR3 comprises 13 residues. V gave up 10 bases and J gave up 6 bases, with 16 bases separating them. Per germline, CDR1 MDHEN and CDR2 SYDVKM.

This clone has a handful of counts. The rearrangement links TRBV7-9 to TRBJ1-4; a weak D match, TRBD1 (5 bases). The CDR3 has 12 residues. Germline lookup yields CDR1 SEHNR and CDR2 FQNEAQ (reference sequence). Between the trimmed V and J ends, which lost 4 bases and 8 bases, there was a span of 8 bases. The CDR3 reads CASSSRDEKLFF. As DNA, the CDR3 is TGTGCCAGCAGCTCCCGGGACGAAAAACTGTTTTTT.

This chain joins TRBV19 and TRBJ2-1; no firm D call. The CDR3 has 14 amino acids. Looked up from germline, CDR1 is LNHDA and CDR2 is SQIVND (reference sequence). V lost 3 bases to trimming and J lost 2 bases, with 8 bases between them. The CDR3 nucleotides are TGTGCCAGTAGTATTGTCAACACCTACAATGAGCAGTTCTTC. The encoded protein is CASSIVNTYNEQFF.

This CDR3 reads CASSGRPGQGTYEQYF. The DNA for the CDR3 is TGTGCCAGCAGCGGTCGCCCGGGACAGGGGACTTACGAGCAGTACTTC. The chain carries TRBV11-1 and TRBJ2-7; 10 bases are a match to TRBD1. This CDR3 is 16 amino acids long. The V and J ends lost 5 bases and 4 bases, in that order; junction bases with no gene match: 11. CDR1 is SGHAT and CDR2 is FQDESV in the germline V gene (reference sequence).

This chain links TRBV7-9 with TRBJ1-1; TRBD1 might be the D (5 bases). Germline lookup yields CDR1 SEHNR and CDR2 FQNEAQ (reference sequence). The CDR3 is 13 amino acids. The V end was cut by 1 base, the J end by 11 bases, with 14 bases between. CDR3 coding DNA: TGTGCCAGCAGCTTAGACACGGGGACTATGGCTTTCTTT. It codes for CASSLDTGTMAFF.

J is TRBJ2-1 and V is TRBV5-1; TRBD2 aligns across 13 bases. This CDR3 is 16 amino acids long. Germline trimming cut 1 base from V and 6 bases from J; bases unmatched to any gene: 4. Germline V gives CDR1 SGHRS, CDR2 YFSETQ. The CDR3 loop is CASSLRGLAGANEQFF. The CDR3 nucleotides read TGCGCCAGCAGCTTGAGAGGACTAGCGGGGGCCAATGAGCAGTTCTTC.

This clone was observed a handful of times. The chain joins TRBV11-2 to TRBJ2-3; possible D gene TRBD1, 5 bases. CDR3 length equals 14 residues. Germline V lookup: CDR1 SGHAT, CDR2 FQNNGV. V lost 5 bases, J lost 6 bases, and 15 bases lay in between. The CDR3 loop reads CASSPDMASDTQYF. Here the CDR3 DNA reads TGTGCCAGCAGCCCGGACATGGCATCCGATACGCAGTATTTT.